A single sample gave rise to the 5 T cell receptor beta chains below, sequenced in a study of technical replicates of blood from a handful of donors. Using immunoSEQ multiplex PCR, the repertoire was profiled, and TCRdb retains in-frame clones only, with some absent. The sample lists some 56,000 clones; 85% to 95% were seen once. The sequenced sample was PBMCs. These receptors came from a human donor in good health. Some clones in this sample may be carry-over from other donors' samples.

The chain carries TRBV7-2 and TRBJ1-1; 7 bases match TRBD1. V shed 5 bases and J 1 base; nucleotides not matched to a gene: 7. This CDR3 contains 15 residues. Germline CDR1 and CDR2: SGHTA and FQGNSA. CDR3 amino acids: CASSLSGTANTEAFF. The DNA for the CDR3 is TGTGCCAGCAGCCTGTCCGGGACAGCGAACACTGAAGCTTTCTTT.

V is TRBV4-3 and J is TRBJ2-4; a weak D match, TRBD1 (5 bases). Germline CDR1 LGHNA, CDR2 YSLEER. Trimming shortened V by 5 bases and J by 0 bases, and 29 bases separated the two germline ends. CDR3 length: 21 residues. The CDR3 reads CASSKGPPARATVLAKNIQYF. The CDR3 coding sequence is TGCGCCAGCAGCAAAGGCCCCCCGGCCAGGGCGACCGTACTAGCCAAAAACATTCAGTACTTC.

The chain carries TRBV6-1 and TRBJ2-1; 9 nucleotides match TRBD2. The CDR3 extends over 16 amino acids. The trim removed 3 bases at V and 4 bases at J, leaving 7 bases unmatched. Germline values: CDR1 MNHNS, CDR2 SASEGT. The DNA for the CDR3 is TGTGCCAGCAGTGAGTGGTCAGCGGGAGGTTACAATGAGCAGTTCTTC. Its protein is CASSEWSAGGYNEQFF.

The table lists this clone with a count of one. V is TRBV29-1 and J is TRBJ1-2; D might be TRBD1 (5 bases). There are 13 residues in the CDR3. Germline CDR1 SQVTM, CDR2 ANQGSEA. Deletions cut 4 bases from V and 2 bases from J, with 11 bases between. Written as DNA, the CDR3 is TGCAGCGTTGCGCCAGGGAGGAACTATGGCTACACCTTC. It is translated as CSVAPGRNYGYTF.

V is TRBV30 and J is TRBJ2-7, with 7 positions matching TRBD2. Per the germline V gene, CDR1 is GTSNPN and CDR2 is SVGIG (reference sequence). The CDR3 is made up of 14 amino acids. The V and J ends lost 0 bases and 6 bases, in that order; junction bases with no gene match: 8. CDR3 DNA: TGTGCCTGGAGTGTCAAAGGGTGGGGGGGCGAGCAGTACTTC. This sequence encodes CAWSVKGWGGEQYF.